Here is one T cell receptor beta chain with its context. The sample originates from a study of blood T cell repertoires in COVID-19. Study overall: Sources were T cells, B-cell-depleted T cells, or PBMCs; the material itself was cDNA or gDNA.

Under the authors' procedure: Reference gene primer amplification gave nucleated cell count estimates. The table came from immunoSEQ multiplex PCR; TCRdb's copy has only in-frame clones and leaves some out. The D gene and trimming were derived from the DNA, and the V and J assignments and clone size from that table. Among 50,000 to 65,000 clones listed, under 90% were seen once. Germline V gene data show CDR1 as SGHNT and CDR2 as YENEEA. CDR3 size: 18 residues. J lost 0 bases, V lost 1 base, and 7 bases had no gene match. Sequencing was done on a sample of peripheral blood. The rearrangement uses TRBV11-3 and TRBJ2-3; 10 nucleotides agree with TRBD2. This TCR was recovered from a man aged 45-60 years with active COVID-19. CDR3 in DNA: TGTGCCAGCAGCTTAGGGCTAGCGGGGGCCTCTAGCACAGATACGCAGTATTTT. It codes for CASSLGLAGASSTDTQYF.